This section outlines one TCR beta chain sequence together with its context. Its antigen is still unknown. The CDR3 contains 18 residues. The V gene's germline CDR1 is DFQATT and CDR2 SNEGSKA (reference sequence). V lost 0 bases and J 0 bases, leaving 15 bases between the germline ends. MiXCR, run by TCRdb on the reads, gives a single entry per CDR3 protein. The sample holds approximately 120,000 distinct CDR3 sequences; 25% to 35% are singletons and the top ten take approximately 78%. These data originate in a study of T cell repertoires in cytomegalovirus infection. Study context: Recently described HLA-C-restricted plus well-studied HLA-B-restricted CMV epitopes were used. Matching HLA type, along with CMV infection, was indicated by public TCR beta signatures. Findings and limits, study-wide: CMV-specific TCR beta clonotypes restricted by HLA-C dominated the ex vivo response. Totalled public TCR beta family frequency picked out people who carried CMV plus the relevant HLA.

Sequenced material: CD8+ T cells from cultured PBMCs, taken from culture after CMV antigen stimulation. The chain uses TRBV20-1 and TRBJ1-6; D gene uncertain. The source is a human donor in good health (CMV status not recorded). Some clones in this sample may be carry-over from other donors' samples. DNA for the CDR3: TGCAGTGCTAGAGAGCCCACCGGGCGGAGCTCCTATAATTCACCCCTCCACTTT. Encoded protein: CSAREPTGRSSYNSPLHF.